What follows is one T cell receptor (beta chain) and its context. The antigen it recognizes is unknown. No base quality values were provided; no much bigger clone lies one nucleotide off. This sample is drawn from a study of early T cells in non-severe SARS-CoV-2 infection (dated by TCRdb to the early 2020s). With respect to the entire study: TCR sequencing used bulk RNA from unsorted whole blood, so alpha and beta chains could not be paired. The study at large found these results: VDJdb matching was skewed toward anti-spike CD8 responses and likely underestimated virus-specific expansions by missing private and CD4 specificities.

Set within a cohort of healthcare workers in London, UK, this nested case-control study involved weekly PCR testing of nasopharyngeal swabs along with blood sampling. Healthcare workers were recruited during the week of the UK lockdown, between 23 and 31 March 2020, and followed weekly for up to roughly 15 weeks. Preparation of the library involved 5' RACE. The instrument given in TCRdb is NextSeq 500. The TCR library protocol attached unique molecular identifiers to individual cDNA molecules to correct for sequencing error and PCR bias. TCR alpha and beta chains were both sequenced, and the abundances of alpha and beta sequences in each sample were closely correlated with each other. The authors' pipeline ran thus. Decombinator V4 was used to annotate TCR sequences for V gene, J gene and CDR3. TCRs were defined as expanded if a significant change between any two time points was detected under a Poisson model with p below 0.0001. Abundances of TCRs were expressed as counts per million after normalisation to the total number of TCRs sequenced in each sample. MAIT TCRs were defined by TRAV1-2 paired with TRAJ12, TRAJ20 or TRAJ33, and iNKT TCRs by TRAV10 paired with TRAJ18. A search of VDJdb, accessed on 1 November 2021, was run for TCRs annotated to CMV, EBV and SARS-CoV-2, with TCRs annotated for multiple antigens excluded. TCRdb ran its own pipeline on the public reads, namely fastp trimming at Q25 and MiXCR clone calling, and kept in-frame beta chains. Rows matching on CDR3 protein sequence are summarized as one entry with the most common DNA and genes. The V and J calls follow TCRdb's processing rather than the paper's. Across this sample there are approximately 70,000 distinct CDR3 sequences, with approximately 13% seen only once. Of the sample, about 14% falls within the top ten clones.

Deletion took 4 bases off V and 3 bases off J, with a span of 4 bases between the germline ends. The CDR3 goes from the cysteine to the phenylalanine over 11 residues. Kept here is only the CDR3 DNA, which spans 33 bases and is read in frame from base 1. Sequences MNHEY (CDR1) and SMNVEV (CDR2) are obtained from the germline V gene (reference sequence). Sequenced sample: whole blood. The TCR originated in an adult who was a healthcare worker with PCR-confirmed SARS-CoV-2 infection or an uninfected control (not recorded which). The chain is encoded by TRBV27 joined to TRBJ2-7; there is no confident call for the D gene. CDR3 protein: CASSSYYEQYF. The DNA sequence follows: TGTGCCAGCAGTTCCTACTACGAGCAGTACTTC.